These T cell receptor beta chains were read from a single sample in a study of blood T cell repertoires in COVID-19. Measured with immunoSEQ multiplex PCR; TCRdb has only the in-frame clones, and not every one. Of about 250,000 clones in the sample, more than 80% were seen once. The specimen sequenced was peripheral blood. Every receptor here comes from a woman aged 25 to 39 with active or convalescent COVID-19. Both conserved end residues are part of each CDR3. A D gene is named only where the DNA matches it firmly.

J gene: TRBJ2-7
V gene: TRBV27
D gene: NA
CDR3 protein: CASSLVAGSSSYEQYF
CDR3 DNA: TGTGCCAGCAGTTTGGTCGCGGGCAGTAGCTCCTACGAGCAGTACTTC

J gene: TRBJ2-3
V gene: TRBV4-3
D gene: NA
CDR3 protein: CASSPGRGSTDTQYF
CDR3 DNA: TGCGCCAGCAGCCCGGGGAGGGGGAGCACAGATACGCAGTATTTT

J gene: TRBJ2-3
V gene: TRBV5-5
D gene: NA
CDR3 protein: CASRSDLGTLSTDTQYF
CDR3 DNA: TGTGCCAGCAGGTCGGATTTGGGGACACTTAGCACAGATACGCAGTATTTT

J gene: TRBJ2-3
V gene: TRBV5-1
D gene: TRBD1
CDR3 protein: CASSYLGTGVTDTQYF
CDR3 DNA: TGCGCCAGCAGCTACCTCGGGACAGGGGTGACAGATACGCAGTATTTT

J gene: TRBJ1-4
V gene: TRBV2
D gene: TRBD1
CDR3 protein: CASAEDRGKEKLFF
CDR3 DNA: TGTGCCAGCGCCGAGGACAGGGGGAAGGAAAAACTGTTTTTT

J gene: TRBJ2-3
V gene: TRBV25-1
D gene: TRBD2
CDR3 protein: CASSVGGGAPDTQYF
CDR3 DNA: TGTGCCAGCAGTGTAGGCGGGGGGGCCCCAGATACGCAGTATTTT

J gene: TRBJ2-1
V gene: TRBV5-1
D gene: TRBD2
CDR3 protein: CASSLRTSGEGEQFF
CDR3 DNA: TGCGCCAGCAGCTTGAGGACTAGCGGGGAAGGTGAGCAGTTCTTC

J gene: TRBJ2-2
V gene: TRBV9
D gene: NA
CDR3 protein: CASSASITGELFF
CDR3 DNA: TGTGCCAGCAGCGCATCAATCACCGGGGAGCTGTTTTTT

J gene: TRBJ1-2
V gene: TRBV21-1
D gene: NA
CDR3 protein: CASSRGGGQGNGYTF
CDR3 DNA: TGTGCCAGCAGCCGTGGAGGGGGACAGGGGAATGGCTACACCTTC

J gene: TRBJ2-7
V gene: TRBV7-2
D gene: TRBD2
CDR3 protein: CASSFSGGLFYEQYF
CDR3 DNA: TGTGCCAGCAGCTTCAGCGGGGGTCTCTTCTACGAGCAGTACTTC